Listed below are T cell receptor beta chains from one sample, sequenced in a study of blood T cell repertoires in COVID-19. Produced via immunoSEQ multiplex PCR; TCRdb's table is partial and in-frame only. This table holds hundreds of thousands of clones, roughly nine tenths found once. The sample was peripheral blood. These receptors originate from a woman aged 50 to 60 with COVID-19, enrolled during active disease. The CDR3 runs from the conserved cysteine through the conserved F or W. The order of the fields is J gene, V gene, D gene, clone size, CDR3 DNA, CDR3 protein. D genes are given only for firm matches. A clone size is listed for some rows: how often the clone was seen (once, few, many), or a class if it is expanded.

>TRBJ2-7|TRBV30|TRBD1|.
TGTGCCTGGAGTGGGGACAGACCCACCTACGAGCAGTACTTC
CAWSGDRPTYEQYF
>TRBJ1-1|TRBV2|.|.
TGTGCCAGCAGTGAAGTGGAGGGAGCCACTGAAGCTTTCTTT
CASSEVEGATEAFF
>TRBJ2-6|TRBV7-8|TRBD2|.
TGTGCCAGCAGCGCCCACTGGATAAGCGGGGCTGGGGCCAACGTCCTGACTTTC
CASSAHWISGAGANVLTF
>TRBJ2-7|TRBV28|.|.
TGTGCCAGCAGCCTGGGCCCGGGGGACCCCTACGAGCAGTACTTC
CASSLGPGDPYEQYF
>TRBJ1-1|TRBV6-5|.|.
TGTGCCAGCAGCTCGACGGGGAACACTGAAGCTTTCTTT
CASSSTGNTEAFF
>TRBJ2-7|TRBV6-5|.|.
TGTGCCAGCAGTCCCCCGGCGGGTACGGCCTACGAGCAGTACTTC
CASSPPAGTAYEQYF
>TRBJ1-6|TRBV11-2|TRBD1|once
TGTGCCAGCAGCTTAGCGCGGGACAGTTTTAATTCACCCCTCCACTTT
CASSLARDSFNSPLHF
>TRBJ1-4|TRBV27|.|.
TGTGCCAGCAGTTTGCAAGGGGAGGATGAAAAACTGTTTTTT
CASSLQGEDEKLFF
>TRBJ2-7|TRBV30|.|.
TGTGCCTGGAATAGGGGAAGGCTCTACGAGCAGTACTTC
CAWNRGRLYEQYF
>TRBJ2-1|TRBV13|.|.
TGTGCCAGCAGCACCCGAGCCTTGAGCGAGACCTACAATGAGCAGTTCTTC
CASSTRALSETYNEQFF
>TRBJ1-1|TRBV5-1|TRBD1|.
TGCGCCAGCAGCTGGGCCACAGGGGGCCCTGAAGCTTTCTTT
CASSWATGGPEAFF
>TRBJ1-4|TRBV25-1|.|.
TGTGCCAGCAGTGAATCTGGCCGTACTAATGAAAAACTGTTTTTT
CASSESGRTNEKLFF
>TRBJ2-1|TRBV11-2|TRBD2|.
TGTGCCAGCAGCTTAATGCTAGCGGGGGGGGGTGTTGAGCAGTTCTTC
CASSLMLAGGGVEQFF
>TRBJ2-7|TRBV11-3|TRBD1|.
TGTGCCAGCAGCCCCGGACAGGGGAGCTCCTACGAGCAGTACTTC
CASSPGQGSSYEQYF
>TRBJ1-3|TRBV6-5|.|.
TGTGCCAGCTTAATAGCGCCGTCCTCTGGAAACACCATATATTTT
CASLIAPSSGNTIYF
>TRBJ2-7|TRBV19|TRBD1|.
TGTGCCAGTAGTTCCGGGACAGGGTCGATCGAGCAGTACTTC
CASSSGTGSIEQYF
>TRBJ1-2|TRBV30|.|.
TGTGCCTGGAGTCCACCCACGGGGAACTTTAACTATGGCTACACCTTC
CAWSPPTGNFNYGYTF
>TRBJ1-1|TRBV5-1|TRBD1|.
TGCGCCAGCAGCTTGGAGGGGGCACGTACCACTGAAGCTTTCTTT
CASSLEGARTTEAFF
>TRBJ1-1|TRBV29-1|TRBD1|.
TGCAGCGTTGACCTGACAGGGGTTCGGACTGAAGCTTTCTTT
CSVDLTGVRTEAFF
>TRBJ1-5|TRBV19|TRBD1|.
TGTGCCAGTACCGGGACAGGGGGCAATCAGCCCCAGCATTTT
CASTGTGGNQPQHF
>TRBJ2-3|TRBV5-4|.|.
TGTGCCAGCAGCTTCGAAGCGGCTAGCACAGATACGCAGTATTTT
CASSFEAASTDTQYF
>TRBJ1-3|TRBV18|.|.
TGTGCCAGCTCCCCCGGCCAGGGTGACTCTGGAAACACCATATATTTT
CASSPGQGDSGNTIYF
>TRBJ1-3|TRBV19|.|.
TGTGCCAGTAGTAGCGGGACGGTTGGAAACACCATATATTTT
CASSSGTVGNTIYF
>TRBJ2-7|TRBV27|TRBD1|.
TGTGCCAGCAGACGACAGGGGGTATCCTACGAGCAGTACTTC
CASRRQGVSYEQYF
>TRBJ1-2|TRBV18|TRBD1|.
TGTGCCAGCTCTCCACTAGGGACAGAGGATGGCTACACCTTC
CASSPLGTEDGYTF
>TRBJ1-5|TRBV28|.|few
TGTGCCAGCAGTTTAGGTGGGACATTTTCGCATTTT
CASSLGGTFSHF
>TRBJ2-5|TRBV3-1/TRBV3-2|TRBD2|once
TGTGCCAGCAGCCAAGGACTAGCGGGGAACGGCCAAGAGACCCAGTACTTC
CASSQGLAGNGQETQYF